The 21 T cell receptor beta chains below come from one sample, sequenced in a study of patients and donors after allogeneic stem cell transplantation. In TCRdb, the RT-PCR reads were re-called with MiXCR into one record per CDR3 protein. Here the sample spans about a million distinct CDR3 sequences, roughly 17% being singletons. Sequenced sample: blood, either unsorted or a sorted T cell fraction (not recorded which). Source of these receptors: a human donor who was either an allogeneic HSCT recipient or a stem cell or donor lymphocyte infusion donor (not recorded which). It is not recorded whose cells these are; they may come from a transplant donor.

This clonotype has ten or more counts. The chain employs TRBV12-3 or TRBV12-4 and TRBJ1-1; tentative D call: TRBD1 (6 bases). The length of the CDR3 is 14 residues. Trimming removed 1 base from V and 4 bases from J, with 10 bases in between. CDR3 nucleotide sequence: TGTGCCAGCAGTTTAGAGGCAGGGGTCACTGAAGCTTTCTTT. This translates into CASSLEAGVTEAFF.

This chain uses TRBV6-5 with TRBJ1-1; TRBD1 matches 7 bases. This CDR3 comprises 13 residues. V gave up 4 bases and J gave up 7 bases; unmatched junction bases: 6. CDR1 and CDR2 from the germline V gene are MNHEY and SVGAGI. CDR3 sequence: CASSSPGDSEAFF. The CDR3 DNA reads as TGTGCCAGCAGTTCGCCGGGGGACAGTGAAGCTTTCTTT.

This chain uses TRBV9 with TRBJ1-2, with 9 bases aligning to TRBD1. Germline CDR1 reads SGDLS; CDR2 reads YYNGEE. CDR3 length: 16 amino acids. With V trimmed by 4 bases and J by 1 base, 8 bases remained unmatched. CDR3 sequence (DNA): TGTGCCAGCAGCACCCTCGAGGGACAGGGTAACTATGGCTACACCTTC. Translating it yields CASSTLEGQGNYGYTF.

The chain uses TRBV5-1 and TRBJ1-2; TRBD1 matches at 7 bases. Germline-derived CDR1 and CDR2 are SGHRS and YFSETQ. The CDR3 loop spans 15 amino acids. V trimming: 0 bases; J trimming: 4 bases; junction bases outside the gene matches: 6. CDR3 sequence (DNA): TGCGCCAGCAGCTTGGTGACAGGGAGCGCCTATGGCTACACCTTC. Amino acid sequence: CASSLVTGSAYGYTF.

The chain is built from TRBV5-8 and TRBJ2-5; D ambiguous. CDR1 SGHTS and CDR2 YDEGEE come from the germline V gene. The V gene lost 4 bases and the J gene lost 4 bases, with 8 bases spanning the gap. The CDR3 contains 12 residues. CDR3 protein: CASSVIAETQYF. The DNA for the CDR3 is TGTGCCAGCAGCGTGATCGCAGAGACCCAGTACTTC. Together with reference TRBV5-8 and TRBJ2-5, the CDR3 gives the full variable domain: EAGVTQSPTHLIKTRGQQATLRCSPISGHTSVYWYQQALGLGLQFLLWYDEGEERNRGNFPPRFSGRQFPNYSSELNVNALELEDSALYLCASSVIAETQYFGPGTRLLVL.

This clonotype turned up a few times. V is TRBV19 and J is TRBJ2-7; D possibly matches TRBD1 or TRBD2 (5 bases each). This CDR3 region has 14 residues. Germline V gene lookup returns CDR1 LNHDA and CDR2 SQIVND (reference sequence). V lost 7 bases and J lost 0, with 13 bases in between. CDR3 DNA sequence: TGTGCCAGTACCGCGGGTGGGGCCTCCTACGAGCAGTACTTC. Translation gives CASTAGGASYEQYF.

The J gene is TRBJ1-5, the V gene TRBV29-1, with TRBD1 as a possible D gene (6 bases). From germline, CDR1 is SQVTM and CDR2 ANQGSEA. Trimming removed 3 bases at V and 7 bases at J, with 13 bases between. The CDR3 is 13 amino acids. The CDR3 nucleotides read TGCAGCGTTGAGTACAGGGTCGGCCAGCCCCAGCATTTT. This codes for CSVEYRVGQPQHF.

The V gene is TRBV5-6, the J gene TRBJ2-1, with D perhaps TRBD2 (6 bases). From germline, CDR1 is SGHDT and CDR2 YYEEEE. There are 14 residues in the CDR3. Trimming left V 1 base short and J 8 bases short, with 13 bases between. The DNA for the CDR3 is TGTGCCAGCAGCTTGAACCCCTCTAGCGATGAGCAGTTCTTC. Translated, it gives CASSLNPSSDEQFF.

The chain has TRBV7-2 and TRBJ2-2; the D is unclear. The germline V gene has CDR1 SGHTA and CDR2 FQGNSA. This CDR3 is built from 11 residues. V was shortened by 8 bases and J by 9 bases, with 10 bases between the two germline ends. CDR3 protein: CASGSGRELFF. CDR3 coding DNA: TGTGCCAGCGGATCAGGCCGGGAGCTGTTTTTT.

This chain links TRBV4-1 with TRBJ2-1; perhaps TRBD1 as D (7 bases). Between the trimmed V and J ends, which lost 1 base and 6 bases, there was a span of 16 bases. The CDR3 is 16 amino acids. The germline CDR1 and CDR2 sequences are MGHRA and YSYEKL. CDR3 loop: CASSQGRRGRGNEQFF. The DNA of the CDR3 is TGCGCCAGCAGCCAAGGGCGGAGGGGGCGCGGCAATGAGCAGTTCTTC.

CDR3 DNA sequence: TGCAGTGCTAGAGTCCTCAAGGGGCAGTATTTT. Its translation is CSARVLKGQYF. The chain uses TRBV20-1 and TRBJ2-3; no reliable D call. The germline gives CDR1 DFQATT, CDR2 SNEGSKA (reference sequence). The V and J ends lost 1 base and 11 bases respectively, with 10 bases between them. The CDR3 length is 11 residues.

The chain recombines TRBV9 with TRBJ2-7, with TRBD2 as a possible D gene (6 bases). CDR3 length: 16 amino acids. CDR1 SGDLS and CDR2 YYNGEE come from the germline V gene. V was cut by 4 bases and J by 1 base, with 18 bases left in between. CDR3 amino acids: CASSPRHSGLSYEQYF. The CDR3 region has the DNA TGTGCCAGCAGCCCCCGACATAGCGGATTATCCTACGAGCAGTACTTC.

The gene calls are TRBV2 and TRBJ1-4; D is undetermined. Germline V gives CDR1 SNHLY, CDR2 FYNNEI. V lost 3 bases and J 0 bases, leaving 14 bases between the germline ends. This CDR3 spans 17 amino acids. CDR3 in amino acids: CASSDRSNHATNEKLFF. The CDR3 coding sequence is TGTGCCAGCAGTGACAGGTCTAATCATGCAACTAATGAAAAACTGTTTTTT.

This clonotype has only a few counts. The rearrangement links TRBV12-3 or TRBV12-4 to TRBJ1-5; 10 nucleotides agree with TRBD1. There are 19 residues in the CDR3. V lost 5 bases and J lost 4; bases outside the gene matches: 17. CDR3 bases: TGTGCCAGCAGTGGGGGACAGGGGAGGGTATTACGGCCAAATCAGCCCCAGCATTTT. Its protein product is CASSGGQGRVLRPNQPQHF.

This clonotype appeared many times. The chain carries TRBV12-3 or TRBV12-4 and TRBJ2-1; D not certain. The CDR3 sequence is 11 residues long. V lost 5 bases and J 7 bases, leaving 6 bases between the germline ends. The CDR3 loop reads CASSPRNEQFF. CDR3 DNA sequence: TGTGCCAGCAGTCCTCGGAATGAGCAGTTCTTC.

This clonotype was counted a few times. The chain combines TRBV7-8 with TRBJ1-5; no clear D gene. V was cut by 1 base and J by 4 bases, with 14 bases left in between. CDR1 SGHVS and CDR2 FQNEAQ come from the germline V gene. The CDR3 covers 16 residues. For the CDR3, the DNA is TGTGCCAGCAGCTTAGAGGGTGCCCCGAGGAATCAGCCCCAGCATTTT. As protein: CASSLEGAPRNQPQHF.

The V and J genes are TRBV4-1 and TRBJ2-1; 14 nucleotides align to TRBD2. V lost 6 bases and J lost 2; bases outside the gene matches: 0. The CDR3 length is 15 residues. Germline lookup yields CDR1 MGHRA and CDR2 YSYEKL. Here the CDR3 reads CASRGLAGAYNEQFF. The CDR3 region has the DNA TGCGCCAGCAGGGGACTAGCGGGGGCCTACAATGAGCAGTTCTTC.

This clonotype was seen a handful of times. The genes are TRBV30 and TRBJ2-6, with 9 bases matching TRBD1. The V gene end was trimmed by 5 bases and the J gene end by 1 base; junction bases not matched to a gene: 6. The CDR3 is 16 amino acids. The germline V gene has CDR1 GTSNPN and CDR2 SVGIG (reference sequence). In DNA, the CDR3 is TGTGCCTGGGGACCGGGACAGGGTTCTGGGGCCAACGTCCTGACTTTC. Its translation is CAWGPGQGSGANVLTF.

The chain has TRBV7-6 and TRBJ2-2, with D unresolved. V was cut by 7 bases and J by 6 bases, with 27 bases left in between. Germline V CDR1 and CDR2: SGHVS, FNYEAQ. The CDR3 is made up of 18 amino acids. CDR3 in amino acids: CASTSLAKKGKLAGELFF. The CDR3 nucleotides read TGTGCCAGCACCTCTTTAGCCAAAAAAGGGAAGTTGGCCGGGGAGCTGTTTTTT.

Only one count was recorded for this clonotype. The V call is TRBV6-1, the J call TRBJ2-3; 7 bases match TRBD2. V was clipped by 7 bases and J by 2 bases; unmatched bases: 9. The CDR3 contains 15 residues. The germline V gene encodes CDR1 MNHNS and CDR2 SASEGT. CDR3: CASKGWAGVTDTQYF. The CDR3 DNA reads TGTGCCAGCAAGGGTTGGGCGGGGGTCACAGATACGCAGTATTTT.

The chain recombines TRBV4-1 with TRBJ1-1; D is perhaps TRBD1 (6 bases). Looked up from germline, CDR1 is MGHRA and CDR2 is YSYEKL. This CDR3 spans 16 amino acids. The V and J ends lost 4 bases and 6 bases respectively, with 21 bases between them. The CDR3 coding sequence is TGCGCCAGCAGCCCCCTACAGGGCACGAGGTACGCTGAAGCTTTCTTT. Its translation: CASSPLQGTRYAEAFF.